This TCR beta chain was identified in a study of T cells in localized non-small cell lung cancer (dated by TCRdb to 2020 to 2021). With regard to the full study: The study analyzed T cell repertoires of hundreds of early-stage NSCLC patients, comparing tumors and uninvolved tumor-adjacent lungs. The mean age of the NSCLC patients was 60 to 85 years, with about 120 men and around 99 women. All 240 or so NSCLC patients in the cohort were treatment-naive and had localized lung tumors that were resected.

Based on the germline V gene, the CDR1 and CDR2 sequences are SGHTA and FQGNSA. The CDR3, cysteine through phenylalanine, is 15 amino acids long. Only CDR3 DNA is held: 45 bases, read in frame from base 1. Trimming costs V 6 bases and J 4 bases, and their ends lie 19 bases apart. Study-level results and caveats: Because the study design was exploratory, TCR variables were selected using unadjusted p-values without false-discovery rate correction. Uninvolved tumor-adjacent lung showed the highest T cell clonality, higher than tumor, which suggests more focused antigenic responses in the uninvolved tumor-adjacent lung. Longer overall survival was associated with higher T cell density in blood, whereas shorter survival was associated with higher clonality in adjacent lung. Because multi-region tumor sequencing was not performed, intratumor heterogeneity could not be ruled out. Of the top 100 tumor clones, a median of roughly 56 were detected in paired uninvolved adjacent lung; under 30 were also among that lung's top 100.

The immunoSEQ Assay was used to sequence TCR beta CDR3 regions from DNA. As for the authors' bioinformatics: To compute T cell density, TCR beta template counts were normalized to usable DNA, which was estimated by amplifying housekeeping genes. The preseqR package was used to estimate richness by extrapolating to 400,000 templates for PBMC samples and to 120,000 templates for tissue samples. Clonality was defined by subtracting Pielou's evenness from one. Tissue-enriched TCRs were identified through differential abundance testing performed on productive amino-acid clonotypes, with a minimum total count of 5 and an alpha of 0.1. The Jaccard Index and the Morisita Overlap Index were used to measure how much the repertoires overlapped between compartments. GLIPH grouped TCR beta CDR3s together with public tetramer-defined viral CDR3s, and a viral motif had to include at least three viral sequences and also show V-gene enrichment. The clones in this table, taken by TCRdb from immuneACCESS, are in-frame only. Not every clone is retained; where verified, under half of the shortfall comes from an unresolved V gene, and the cause of the rest is unknown. That table supplies the V and J calls and clone size; D and trimming were determined from the DNA. This sample has 45,000 to 55,000 clones in its table, and approximately 80% of those were observed once. Together, the top ten hold around 16% of the sample.

Comments on this clone: What antigen it recognizes has not been identified. Per-base qualities were not stored, and no clone one base away is much larger.

At diagnosis, tumor, uninvolved tumor-adjacent lung and peripheral blood were collected and then preserved as a mix of FFPE and fresh-frozen material. For TCR repertoire profiling, the blood samples were analyzed as peripheral blood mononuclear cells. The sequence was collected from a man aged 35 to 69 with stage I squamous cell lung carcinoma. Recombination connected TRBV7-2 to TRBJ2-7, with the D assignment possibly TRBD1 or TRBD2, given 6 matching bases for each. Here the sequenced sample was peripheral blood, taken before any cancer treatment. The sequenced DNA is TGTGCCAGCAGTTTTAGGGGACACGGACTATACGAGCAGTACTTC. It translates as CASSFRGHGLYEQYF.